The source of this TCR beta chain is a study of T cell changes during pregnancy in multiple sclerosis. The protocol was immunoSEQ multiplex PCR, while the TCRdb copy is restricted to in-frame clones and leaves out a portion. The table records 55,000 to 80,000 clones, roughly 90% of them present only once. Germline loops: CDR1 LNHDA, CDR2 SQIVND (reference sequence). The length of the CDR3 is 15 residues. V shed 5 bases and J shed 6 bases, with 17 bases lying between them. The gene calls are TRBV19 and TRBJ1-5, with TRBD1 as a possible D gene (6 bases). The sequence came from a female donor in good health, enrolled as a control in a pregnancy study. The sample consisted of peripheral blood, taken after pregnancy. The CDR3 DNA reads as TGTGCCAGTAGTCCGAGGGGGGGGCTTGGTCAGCCCCAGCATTTT. As protein: CASSPRGGLGQPQHF.